The clone carrying this T cell receptor beta chain was recorded at least ten times. Its antigen is as yet unknown. The data were taken from a study of T cell repertoires in cytomegalovirus infection. Study results and caveats: Summed frequency of public TCR beta families distinguished CMV carriers with the relevant HLA.

TCRdb called the reads again in MiXCR, with one record for every CDR3 protein. The sample gives about 530,000 distinct CDR3 sequences, more than 25% of which show up once; less than 15% is in the top ten. This CDR3 has 14 residues. Germline CDR1 is SGHTA and CDR2 is FQGNSA. The V and J ends lost 5 bases and 7 bases, in that order; junction bases with no gene match: 6. Sequencing was carried out using PBMCs. This chain connects TRBV7-2 to TRBJ1-5; TRBD1 matches 9 bases. This receptor was identified in a human donor in good health (CMV status not recorded). Some clones in this sample may be carry-over from other donors' samples. CDR3 in amino acids: CASSQGQGGQPQHF. CDR3 DNA: TGTGCCAGCAGCCAGGGACAGGGTGGACAGCCCCAGCATTTT.